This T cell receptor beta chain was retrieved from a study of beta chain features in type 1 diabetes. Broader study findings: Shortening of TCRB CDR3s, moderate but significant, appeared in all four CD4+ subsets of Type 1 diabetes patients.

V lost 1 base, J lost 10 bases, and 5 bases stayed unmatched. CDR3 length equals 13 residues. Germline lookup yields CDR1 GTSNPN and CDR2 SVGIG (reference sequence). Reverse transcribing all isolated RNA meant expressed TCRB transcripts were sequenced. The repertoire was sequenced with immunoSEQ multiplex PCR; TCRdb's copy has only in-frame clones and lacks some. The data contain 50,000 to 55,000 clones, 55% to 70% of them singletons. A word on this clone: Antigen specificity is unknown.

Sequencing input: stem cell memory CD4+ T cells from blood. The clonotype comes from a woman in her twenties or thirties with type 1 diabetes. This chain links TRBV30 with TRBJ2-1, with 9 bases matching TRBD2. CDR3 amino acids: CAWSGSGSWEQFF. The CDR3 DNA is TGTGCCTGGAGTGGTAGCGGGAGTTGGGAGCAGTTCTTC.